This TCR beta chain was recovered during a study of T cell repertoires in cytomegalovirus infection. As for the study in general: CMV epitopes that were recently identified and HLA-C-restricted were used alongside well-studied HLA-B-restricted ones. Public TCR beta signatures provided an indication of both CMV infection and a matching HLA type. Findings of the study overall: HLA-C-restricted TCR beta clonotypes specific for CMV led the ex vivo response.

Trimming cost V 4 bases and J 7 bases, with 5 bases left between them. This CDR3 spans 11 amino acids. Germline V gene sequence: CDR1 SEHNR, CDR2 FQNEAQ (reference sequence). TCRdb itself ran the reads through MiXCR, one entry per CDR3 protein. The sample yields around 800,000 distinct CDR3 sequences, 30% to 35% seen once. This clonotype was observed a handful of times. Its antigen is unknown. The TCR was taken from a human donor in good health (CMV status not recorded). Some clones in this sample may be carry-over from other donors' samples. This sequence joins TRBV7-9 and TRBJ1-3; D is unclear. The sample in question was cultured CD8+ T cells from PBMCs, obtained from culture after CMV antigen stimulation. CDR3 loop: CASSSDNTIYF. The CDR3 bases are TGTGCCAGCAGCTCCGATAACACCATATATTTT.